These T cell receptor beta chains were read from a single sample in a study of blood T cell repertoires in COVID-19. Profiled with immunoSEQ multiplex PCR; TCRdb holds only in-frame clones, not every one. The table includes around 99,000 clones, roughly 80% detected once. The sample was peripheral blood. The receptors stem from a woman aged 55-69 years with acute or convalescent COVID-19. Both conserved end residues are part of each CDR3. Fields, in order: J gene, D gene, V gene, clone size, CDR3 DNA, CDR3 protein. D genes are given only for firm matches. Rows may omit the clone size; those that give it use once, few, many or a size class.

J gene: TRBJ1-2; D gene: NA; V gene: TRBV6-6; clone size: NA; CDR3 DNA: TGTGCCAGCAGTCCCCGTAGAGTTGTGCGTAACTATGGCTACACCTTC; CDR3 protein: CASSPRRVVRNYGYTF
J gene: TRBJ1-5; D gene: TRBD1; V gene: TRBV3-1/TRBV3-2; clone size: NA; CDR3 DNA: TGTGCCAGCAGTACAGGGGGCTCCAGTCAGCCCCAGCATTTT; CDR3 protein: CASSTGGSSQPQHF
J gene: TRBJ2-2; D gene: NA; V gene: TRBV21-1; clone size: NA; CDR3 DNA: TGTGCCAGCAGCAAAGTCCGAGGGACAGGGTATGCCGGGGAGCTGTTTTTT; CDR3 protein: CASSKVRGTGYAGELFF
J gene: TRBJ1-2; D gene: TRBD1; V gene: TRBV9; clone size: NA; CDR3 DNA: TGTGCCAGCACAGGGCGACAGGGGCCAATCTATGGCTACACCTTC; CDR3 protein: CASTGRQGPIYGYTF
J gene: TRBJ1-2; D gene: NA; V gene: TRBV10-3; clone size: NA; CDR3 DNA: TGTGCCATCAGTGACGGAACGGAGAACTATGGCTACACCTTC; CDR3 protein: CAISDGTENYGYTF
J gene: TRBJ2-3; D gene: TRBD2; V gene: TRBV29-1; clone size: NA; CDR3 DNA: TGCAGCGTAGTAGCGGGGGGGCCAACAGATACGCAGTATTTT; CDR3 protein: CSVVAGGPTDTQYF
J gene: TRBJ1-1; D gene: NA; V gene: TRBV3-1/TRBV3-2; clone size: NA; CDR3 DNA: TGTGCCAGCAGCCAAGATTCAGGGACTGAAGCTTTCTTT; CDR3 protein: CASSQDSGTEAFF
J gene: TRBJ2-5; D gene: NA; V gene: TRBV4-1; clone size: NA; CDR3 DNA: TGCGCCAGCAGCCAAGAACCGGGAAACCAAGAGACCCAGTACTTC; CDR3 protein: CASSQEPGNQETQYF
J gene: TRBJ2-1; D gene: NA; V gene: TRBV7-9; clone size: few; CDR3 DNA: TGTGCCAGCAGCTTACTTATAGCAAATGAGCAGTTCTTC; CDR3 protein: CASSLLIANEQFF
J gene: TRBJ1-5; D gene: NA; V gene: TRBV5-1; clone size: NA; CDR3 DNA: TGCGCCAGCAGTCCCTCCGGGGTTAATCAGCCCCAGCATTTT; CDR3 protein: CASSPSGVNQPQHF
J gene: TRBJ2-1; D gene: TRBD2; V gene: TRBV10-3; clone size: NA; CDR3 DNA: TGTGCCATCTCCGGGACTAGCGGGAGGGCCGGACCTGAGCAGTTCTTC; CDR3 protein: CAISGTSGRAGPEQFF
J gene: TRBJ1-5; D gene: NA; V gene: TRBV19; clone size: once; CDR3 DNA: TGTGCCAGTAGTATCACTAGGACAGCGGGCAATCAGCCCCAGCATTTT; CDR3 protein: CASSITRTAGNQPQHF
J gene: TRBJ1-2; D gene: NA; V gene: TRBV30; clone size: once; CDR3 DNA: TGTGCCTGGAGTTGGCGGAATTCTAACTATGGCTACACCTTC; CDR3 protein: CAWSWRNSNYGYTF
J gene: TRBJ1-1; D gene: NA; V gene: TRBV6-5; clone size: NA; CDR3 DNA: TGTGCCAGCAGGACAGGGAACACTGAAGCTTTCTTT; CDR3 protein: CASRTGNTEAFF
J gene: TRBJ2-5; D gene: TRBD2; V gene: TRBV18; clone size: once; CDR3 DNA: TGTGCCAGCTCGCGGGGGTACCAAGAGACCCAGTACTTC; CDR3 protein: CASSRGYQETQYF
J gene: TRBJ2-1; D gene: NA; V gene: TRBV27; clone size: few; CDR3 DNA: TGTGCCAGCAGTTTATCAGGGACTCTATACTCCTACAATGAGCAGTTCTTC; CDR3 protein: CASSLSGTLYSYNEQFF
J gene: TRBJ1-1; D gene: TRBD1; V gene: TRBV11-2; clone size: NA; CDR3 DNA: TGTGCCAGCAGCTTTCGCGGGACAGGGGAACAAGCTTTCTTT; CDR3 protein: CASSFRGTGEQAFF